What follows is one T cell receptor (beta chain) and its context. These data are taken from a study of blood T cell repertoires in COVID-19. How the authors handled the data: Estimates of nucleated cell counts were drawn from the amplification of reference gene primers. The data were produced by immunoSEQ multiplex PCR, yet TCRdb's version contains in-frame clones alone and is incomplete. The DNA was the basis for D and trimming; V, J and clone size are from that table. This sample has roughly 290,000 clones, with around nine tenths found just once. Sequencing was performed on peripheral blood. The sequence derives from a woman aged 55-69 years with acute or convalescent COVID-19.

CDR3 amino acids: CASSTSITEAFF. Written as DNA, the CDR3 is TGTGCCAGTAGTACTAGCATCACTGAAGCTTTCTTT. The chain carries TRBV19 and TRBJ1-1; D remains unclear. The CDR3 consists of 12 residues. V was cut by 4 bases and J by 4 bases, with 7 bases left in between. Looked up from germline, CDR1 is LNHDA and CDR2 is SQIVND (reference sequence). Supplemented by reference TRBV19 and TRBJ1-1, the full variable domain reads DGGITQSPKYLFRKEGQNVTLSCEQNLNHDAMYWYRQDPGQGLRLIYYSQIVNDFQKGDIAEGYSVSREKKESFPLTVTSAQKNPTAFYLCASSTSITEAFFGQGTRLTVV.